This paragraph reports one T cell receptor (beta chain). The target antigen is unknown. Profiled with immunoSEQ multiplex PCR; TCRdb holds only in-frame clones, not every one. The table includes around 14,000 clones, under 65% detected once. These data belong to a study of cytotoxic CD8 clonotypes in ibrutinib-treated CLL. Germline V gene data show CDR1 as SGHVS and CDR2 as FQNEAQ. V lost 2 bases to trimming and J lost 8 bases, with 18 bases between them. The CDR3 consists of 16 residues. Study-wide points: Investigators sampled sustained-remission and progressing patients at differing times. Patients showed higher baseline clonality than age-matched healthy donors, and it tracked circulating CD8+ T-cell counts. Public clonotypes showed up rarely, and on treatment they shrank or held steady.

The source of approximately 2 micrograms of genomic DNA for TCR beta libraries was cryopreserved PBMCs. This rearrangement joins TRBV7-8 to TRBJ2-2; the D gene could be TRBD1 or TRBD2 (6 bases each). The source is a human donor with chronic lymphocytic leukemia. This specimen consisted of PBMCs, obtained at an approximately 23-month disease-progression time point, from a patient treated with ibrutinib. CDR3 sequence: CASSLRFGGSLGELFF. CDR3 sequence (DNA): TGTGCCAGCAGCTTAAGGTTCGGGGGCTCCCTTGGGGAGCTGTTTTTT.